This is a list of T cell receptor beta chains from one sample in a study of T cells in Graves' hyperthyroidism and ophthalmopathy. One entry per CDR3 protein results from TCRdb running MiXCR on the multiplex PCR reads. The repertoire includes over 120,000 distinct CDR3 sequences, approximately 24% of them detected once, and around two thirds sits in the top ten. Sequenced sample: blood. Source of these receptors: a woman in her forties or fifties with Graves' hyperthyroidism that later progressed to Graves' ophthalmopathy. The CDR3 runs from the conserved cysteine through the conserved F or W. A D gene is named only where the DNA matches it firmly. Clone size appears in some rows only: once, few, many, or a class for an expanded clone.

V gene	clone size	D gene	J gene	CDR3 DNA	CDR3 protein
TRBV3-1	many	TRBD1	TRBJ2-6	TGTGCCAGCAGCCCCAGGGGGCTCGGGGCCAACGTCCTGACTTTC	CASSPRGLGANVLTF
TRBV20-1	few	TRBD2	TRBJ2-3	TGCAGTGCTAGCGGGGACTCCGATAGCGGGAGCCCCACAGATACGCAGTATTTT	CSASGDSDSGSPTDTQYF
TRBV24-1	many	TRBD2	TRBJ2-1	TGTGCCACCACCGGACTAGCGGGAGGGCATGAGCAGTTCTTC	CATTGLAGGHEQFF
TRBV6-9	-	TRBD2	TRBJ2-7	TGTGCCAGCAGTTCCCCCAAAGGCGGGGGAACCTACGAGCAGTACTTC	CASSSPKGGGTYEQYF
TRBV20-1	many	-	TRBJ2-1	TGCAGTGCTAGAGGACAGGTGTCCAATGAGCAGTTCTTC	CSARGQVSNEQFF
TRBV2	-	-	TRBJ1-2	TGTGCCAGCAGTGACACGGGGCGCGGGCTTAACTATGGCTACACCTTC	CASSDTGRGLNYGYTF
TRBV30	many	-	TRBJ1-2	TGTGCCTGGGACAGTTCCTTTGGGGGCTACACCTTC	CAWDSSFGGYTF
TRBV20-1	many	-	TRBJ2-3	TGCAGTGCCATCCGCCCTAGCGGCACAGATACGCAGTATTTT	CSAIRPSGTDTQYF
TRBV29-1	many	TRBD1	TRBJ1-1	TGCAGCGTTGGCGGCAACAGGGGGCCCACTGAAGCTTTCTTT	CSVGGNRGPTEAFF
TRBV6-2/TRBV6-3	many	-	TRBJ1-3	TGTGCCAGCAGTCGCGGGGGACATGCCCCATCTGGAAACACCATATATTTT	CASSRGGHAPSGNTIYF
TRBV20-1	many	-	TRBJ2-7	TGCAGTGCCATGCGGGATGGGACCTACGAGCAGTACTTC	CSAMRDGTYEQYF
TRBV7-9	-	TRBD1	TRBJ1-1	TGTGCCAGCAGCCCGGGGGACAGAATGAACACTGAAGCTTTCTTT	CASSPGDRMNTEAFF
TRBV14	once	TRBD2	TRBJ2-1	TGTGCCAGCAGCCAAGGAGGTAGCGGGTACCAAAATGAGCAGTTCTTC	CASSQGGSGYQNEQFF
TRBV28	-	TRBD2	TRBJ2-1	TGTGCCACGGGGGGCGCGGGAGGCCAGCAGTTCTTC	CATGGAGGQQFF
TRBV29-1	few	-	TRBJ2-1	TGCAGCGTTGAAGAGGGGACCCTAGGATACAATGAGCAGTTCTTC	CSVEEGTLGYNEQFF
TRBV10-3	many	-	TRBJ1-1	TGTGCCATCAGTGAGTCGGGGGGAATAGGAGCTTTCTTT	CAISESGGIGAFF
TRBV2	many	-	TRBJ1-5	TGTGCCAGCAGTTCAGAGAATAGCAATCAGCCCCAGCATTTT	CASSSENSNQPQHF
TRBV6-1	-	TRBD1	TRBJ2-3	TGTGCCAGCAGGACCTGGACAGGGCTTGGGGGCACAGATACGCAGTATTTT	CASRTWTGLGGTDTQYF
TRBV25-1	few	-	TRBJ1-1	TGTGCCAGCAGACAGGGTGCTTTGACTGAAGCTTTCTTT	CASRQGALTEAFF
TRBV27	many	-	TRBJ2-7	TGTGCCAGCAGCGACCCGCCTAACTACGAGCAGTACTTC	CASSDPPNYEQYF
TRBV7-9	many	TRBD2	TRBJ2-7	TGTGCCAGCAGCCCCCCGAGGGGGACTAGCCCCTACGAGCAGTACTTC	CASSPPRGTSPYEQYF
TRBV20-1	many	TRBD2	TRBJ2-1	TGCAGTGCTAGAGTGGCTAGCGGGAGGAAAATGACCTACAATGAGCAGTTCTTC	CSARVASGRKMTYNEQFF
TRBV20-1	many	TRBD2	TRBJ2-3	TGCAGTGCTAGAGGATTAGCGGGAGAAGGGCAGTATTTT	CSARGLAGEGQYF
TRBV7-2	-	-	TRBJ2-7	TGTGCCAGCAGCTTGAAGGCCACCTACGAGCAGTACTTC	CASSLKATYEQYF
TRBV19	-	-	TRBJ2-2	TGTGCCAGTAGTGCCCTCAGGCAGTCCGGGGAGCTGTTTTTT	CASSALRQSGELFF
TRBV5-8	-	TRBD1	TRBJ2-3	TGTGCCAGCACAGTAACAGGGGGCCCGACAGATACGCAGTATTTT	CASTVTGGPTDTQYF
TRBV5-1	many	-	TRBJ2-3	TGCGCCAGCAGCTTGGGGGCGGATACGCAGTATTTT	CASSLGADTQYF
TRBV19	few	-	TRBJ2-1	TGTGCCAGTAGTGCGGACTCCCGCTACAATGAGCAGTTCTTC	CASSADSRYNEQFF